This T cell receptor beta chain was captured in a study of blood T cell repertoires in COVID-19. Across the study: From the United States, Italy and Spain came samples of acute and convalescent COVID-19. In each case, the material was cDNA or gDNA derived from T cells, B-cell-depleted T cells, or PBMCs.

Original methodology: Reference gene primers were amplified, and this amplification served to estimate nucleated cell counts. Method: immunoSEQ multiplex PCR; TCRdb's copy keeps in-frame clones and lacks some. That table is the source of V, J and clone size, and D and trimming were worked out from the DNA. The sample lists about 140,000 clones, just under 90% occurring once. V shed 6 bases and J shed 0 bases, with 6 bases lying between them. Germline CDR1 is SNHLY and CDR2 is FYNNEI. The CDR3 contains 13 residues. The receptor was isolated from a woman in her thirties or forties with acute or convalescent COVID-19. V and J are TRBV2 and TRBJ1-3; the D is unclear. The sequencing sample was made of peripheral blood. CDR3 residues: CASSRGSGNTIYF. The CDR3 DNA follows: TGTGCCAGCAGCAGAGGCTCTGGAAACACCATATATTTT.